These 32 T cell receptor beta chains originate from one sample sequenced in a study of beta chain features in type 1 diabetes. Their target antigens are unknown. Since all of the isolated RNA was reverse transcribed, expressed TCRB transcripts were what got sequenced. The data were produced by immunoSEQ multiplex PCR, yet TCRdb's version contains in-frame clones alone and is incomplete. The sample lists some 330,000 clones, 10% to 15% seen once, with 0.0095% to 0.013% in the top ten. Study-wide points: A moderate, significant TCRB CDR3 shortening appeared in type 1 diabetes across four CD4+ subsets.

Source material: naive CD4+ T cells from blood. The source of these receptors is a woman aged 18 to 35 with type 1 diabetes.

The chain joins TRBV9 to TRBJ2-7; D is uncertain. The ends were cut back, 0 bases at V and 5 bases at J, with 12 bases in the middle. The CDR3 is 14 amino acids. Germline V gene sequence: CDR1 SGDLS, CDR2 YYNGEE. The CDR3 is CASSVGGSLDEQYF. The CDR3 nucleotides are TGTGCCAGCAGCGTAGGAGGCAGCCTGGACGAGCAGTACTTC.

This clone was seen only a few times. The rearrangement uses TRBV6-5 and TRBJ1-1, with 7 positions matching TRBD1. This CDR3 has 13 amino acids. After removal of 6 bases from V and 3 bases from J, the junction contained 4 bases not matched to a gene. Germline CDR1 reads MNHEY; CDR2 reads SVGAGI. The CDR3 DNA reads TGTGCCAGCAGGAACCAGGGGGACACTGAAGCTTTCTTT. Translation gives CASRNQGDTEAFF.

J is TRBJ2-3 and V is TRBV5-1; 8 nucleotides agree with TRBD1. Germline CDR1 reads SGHRS; CDR2 reads YFSETQ. This CDR3 has 15 amino acids. V dropped 3 bases and J dropped 2; count of bases not matched to a gene: 5. The CDR3 loop reads CASSSGQGYTDTQYF. Here the CDR3 DNA reads TGCGCCAGCAGCTCCGGACAGGGATACACAGATACGCAGTATTTT.

This rearrangement joins TRBV7-2 to TRBJ1-2, with D possibly being TRBD1 (6 bases). V lost 5 bases and J lost 5, with 9 bases in between. This CDR3 has 12 amino acids. CDR1 and CDR2 (germline): SGHTA, FQGNSA. CDR3 loop: CASSPTGYGYTF. DNA for the CDR3: TGTGCCAGCAGCCCGACAGGTTATGGCTACACCTTC.

The J gene is TRBJ2-3, the V gene TRBV23-1; D perhaps matches TRBD1 (5 bases). TRBV23-1 has ORF status, its function being uncertain. V was cut by 6 bases and J by 0 bases, with 13 bases left in between. The CDR3 spans 15 residues. In DNA form, the CDR3 reads TGCGCCAGCAGACCCCAGGGTTTAAGCACAGATACGCAGTATTTT. Encoded protein: CASRPQGLSTDTQYF.

The chain recombines TRBV19 with TRBJ2-7; D remains unclear. In germline, CDR1 is LNHDA, CDR2 SQIVND (reference sequence). The CDR3 is 14 residues long. V was cut by 1 base and J by 0 bases, with 7 bases left in between. The CDR3 protein is CASSIGSSSYEQYF. The DNA of the CDR3 is TGTGCCAGTAGTATAGGGAGTAGCTCCTACGAGCAGTACTTC.

This clone occurred a few times. The J gene is TRBJ2-7, the V gene TRBV27, with 8 bases aligning to TRBD2. CDR1 and CDR2 from the germline V gene are MNHEY and SMNVEV (reference sequence). V shed 7 bases and J 0 bases; nucleotides not matched to a gene: 5. This CDR3 has 14 amino acids. The CDR3 reads CASIDSGSSYEQYF. The CDR3 DNA follows: TGTGCCAGCATCGACAGCGGGAGCTCCTACGAGCAGTACTTC.

This clone has more than one count but fewer than ten. The chain has TRBV29-1 and TRBJ2-7, with 9 positions matching TRBD1. The CDR3 sequence is 13 residues long. Per germline, CDR1 SQVTM and CDR2 ANQGSEA. The trim removed 6 bases at V and 4 bases at J, leaving 7 bases unmatched. The CDR3 spells CSVGDREGYEQYF. For the CDR3, the DNA is TGCAGCGTAGGGGACAGGGAGGGATACGAGCAGTACTTC.

This clone was counted only a few times. This chain uses TRBV14 with TRBJ1-1; tentatively, D is TRBD1 (5 bases). V shed 6 bases and J shed 2 bases, with 10 bases lying between them. Germline V CDR1 and CDR2: SGHDN, FVKESK. The CDR3 covers 13 residues. CDR3 nucleotides: TGTGCCAGCAGGCAACAGGTTAACACTGAAGCTTTCTTT. It encodes CASRQQVNTEAFF.

This clone was observed a few times. The chain combines TRBV9 with TRBJ1-4; 9 bases agree with TRBD1. The CDR3 totals 16 residues. V dropped 4 bases and J dropped 4; count of bases not matched to a gene: 8. The germline CDR1 and CDR2 sequences are SGDLS and YYNGEE. Written as DNA, the CDR3 is TGTGCCAGCAGCTTACTAGGACAGGGGAGTAATGAAAAACTGTTTTTT. It yields the protein CASSLLGQGSNEKLFF.

The V gene is TRBV18, the J gene TRBJ2-7; weak D call: TRBD1 (5 bases). The CDR3 loop spans 13 amino acids. Germline V gene sequence: CDR1 KGHSH, CDR2 LQKENI. The V end lost 1 base, the J end lost 3 bases, and 7 bases lay between the germline ends. This CDR3 reads CASSPRGSYEQYF. The CDR3 DNA reads TGTGCCAGCTCACCACGGGGCAGCTACGAGCAGTACTTC.

This clone came up a few times. The chain joins TRBV9 to TRBJ2-1; D not certain. Trimming removed 0 bases at V and 4 bases at J, with 8 bases between. The CDR3 is 14 amino acids. CDR1 is SGDLS, CDR2 YYNGEE, per germline. The CDR3 reads CASSVASLYNEQFF. DNA of the CDR3: TGTGCCAGCAGCGTAGCTAGTCTGTACAATGAGCAGTTCTTC.

V and J are TRBV29-1 and TRBJ1-5, with a possible D match to TRBD1 (5 bases). The CDR3 spans 14 residues. Looked up from germline, CDR1 is SQVTM and CDR2 is ANQGSEA. The V and J ends lost 6 bases and 5 bases respectively, with 17 bases between them. The CDR3 sequence is CSVSVGGPDQPQHF. The DNA of the CDR3 is TGCAGCGTGTCTGTCGGGGGTCCCGATCAGCCCCAGCATTTT.

CDR3 sequence (DNA): TGTGCCAGCAGCTCTGGAGGGGCTATGAACACTGAAGCTTTCTTT. It specifies CASSSGGAMNTEAFF. The rearrangement uses TRBV7-9 and TRBJ1-1; D possibly corresponds to TRBD1 (5 bases). This CDR3 is 15 amino acids long. Looked up from germline, CDR1 is SEHNR and CDR2 is FQNEAQ (reference sequence). Trimming cost V 4 bases and J 0 bases, with 12 bases left between them. The full variable domain, rest sourced from reference TRBV7-9 and TRBJ1-1, is DTGVSQNPRHKITKRGQNVTFRCDPISEHNRLYWYRQTLGQGPEFLTYFQNEAQLEKSRLLSDRFSAERPKGSFSTLEIQRTEQGDSAMYLCASSSGGAMNTEAFFGQGTRLTVV.

The chain joins TRBV4-1 to TRBJ1-5; 8 nucleotides align to TRBD1. V lost 4 bases to trimming and J lost 4 bases; unmatched junction nucleotides: 6. Per the germline V gene, CDR1 is MGHRA and CDR2 is YSYEKL. This CDR3 contains 15 residues. The DNA of the CDR3 is TGCGCCAGCAGCCGGTGGACAGGGCCAAATCAGCCCCAGCATTTT. Protein sequence: CASSRWTGPNQPQHF.

The chain uses TRBV29-1 and TRBJ1-1; no definite D call. Per the germline V gene, CDR1 is SQVTM and CDR2 is ANQGSEA. The V end was cut by 7 bases, the J end by 8 bases, with 14 bases between. This CDR3 is built from 11 residues. CDR3 sequence: CSGASTSEAFF. Here the CDR3 DNA reads TGCAGCGGGGCCTCGACGTCAGAAGCTTTCTTT.

This clone was seen a few times. This chain connects TRBV4-1 to TRBJ1-1, with D unresolved. V lost 1 base and J lost 6, with 9 bases in between. Germline values: CDR1 MGHRA, CDR2 YSYEKL. This CDR3 spans 13 amino acids. The CDR3 DNA follows: TGCGCCAGCAGCCAAGGGTCTGGCCCTGAAGCTTTCTTT. This translates into CASSQGSGPEAFF.

DNA of the CDR3: TGTGCCTGGAAAGAGACAGGGATCGGAAACACCATATATTTT. It codes for CAWKETGIGNTIYF. The V and J genes are TRBV30 and TRBJ1-3; 7 bases match TRBD1. Per germline, CDR1 GTSNPN and CDR2 SVGIG (reference sequence). The CDR3 runs 14 residues. The J segment lost 4 bases and the V segment lost 4 bases, leaving 7 bases of the junction unmatched. The variable domain in full, completed from reference TRBV30 and TRBJ1-3, reads SQTIHQWPATLVQPVGSPLSLECTVEGTSNPNLYWYRQAAGRGLQLLFYSVGIGQISSEVPQNLSASRPQDRQFILSSKKLLLSDSGFYLCAWKETGIGNTIYFGEGSWLTVV.

A few counts support this clone. The V and J genes are TRBV29-1 and TRBJ1-1, with D perhaps matching TRBD1 (6 bases). The CDR3 totals 12 residues. CDR1 SQVTM and CDR2 ANQGSEA come from the germline V gene. The V end lost 6 bases, the J end lost 4 bases, and 12 bases lay between the germline ends. CDR3 residues: CSVRGRGTEAFF. The CDR3 DNA reads as TGCAGCGTCAGGGGTAGAGGCACTGAAGCTTTCTTT.

CDR3 sequence reads: CASSQLAGPGELFF. CDR3 coding DNA: TGCGCCAGCAGCCAACTAGCGGGGCCCGGGGAGCTGTTTTTT. The chain uses TRBV4-1 and TRBJ2-2, with TRBD2 matching over 9 bases. CDR1 is MGHRA and CDR2 is YSYEKL in the germline V gene. Trimming removed 2 bases from V and 6 bases from J; junction bases left unmatched: 1. The CDR3 runs 14 residues.

This clone was counted a few times. The gene calls are TRBV28 and TRBJ2-1, with TRBD2 matching over 9 bases. The V gene's germline CDR1 is MDHEN and CDR2 SYDVKM. This CDR3 spans 16 amino acids. Unmatched junction bases numbered 11, after V lost 4 bases and J lost 7 bases. The CDR3, as DNA: TGTGCCAGCAGTTCTCCACCGGCTAGCGGGACTAATGAGCAGTTCTTC. Translation: CASSSPPASGTNEQFF.

The chain uses TRBV30 and TRBJ2-1; D might be TRBD2 (6 bases). CDR1 and CDR2 from the germline V gene are GTSNPN and SVGIG (reference sequence). V was cut by 3 bases and J by 0 bases, with 12 bases left in between. The CDR3 has 15 residues. The CDR3 here is CAWRRDFSSYNEQFF. CDR3 in DNA: TGTGCCTGGAGGCGGGACTTCAGCTCCTACAATGAGCAGTTCTTC.

The chain uses TRBV6-1 and TRBJ2-3; D gene unclear. The CDR3 is 16 amino acids. The V gene lost 1 base and the J gene lost 2 bases, with 13 bases spanning the gap. From germline, CDR1 is MNHNS and CDR2 SASEGT. This CDR3 reads CASSEVGRWATDTQYF. CDR3 DNA sequence: TGTGCCAGCAGTGAAGTAGGCAGGTGGGCCACAGATACGCAGTATTTT.

This clone appeared a few times. The rearrangement links TRBV14 to TRBJ1-1; D is unresolved. CDR3 length: 15 residues. The germline gives CDR1 SGHDN, CDR2 FVKESK. V shed 0 bases and J shed 1 base, with 9 bases lying between them. The CDR3 region is CASSQEPRQNTEAFF. In DNA form, the CDR3 reads TGTGCCAGCAGCCAAGAACCCAGGCAGAACACTGAAGCTTTCTTT. The entire variable domain, with the rest obtained from reference TRBV14 and TRBJ1-1, is as follows: EAGVTQFPSHSVIEKGQTVTLRCDPISGHDNLYWYRRVMGKEIKFLLHFVKESKQDESGMPNNRFLAERTGGTYSTLKVQPAELEDSGVYFCASSQEPRQNTEAFFGQGTRLTVV.

This clone was seen only a few times. V and J are TRBV4-3 and TRBJ1-1; D might be TRBD1 (6 bases). The CDR3 runs to 14 residues. Trimming took off 4 bases at V and 0 bases at J, with 9 bases between the two ends. The germline CDR1 and CDR2 sequences are LGHNA and YSLEER. The CDR3 spells CASSRDTMNTEAFF. DNA of the CDR3: TGCGCCAGCAGCCGGGACACTATGAACACTGAAGCTTTCTTT.

This clone was seen a handful of times. The chain joins TRBV12-5 to TRBJ2-3; D gene unclear. CDR1 and CDR2 from the germline V gene are LGHNT and FRNRAP. V was trimmed by 10 bases and J by 2 bases, leaving 19 bases between them. This CDR3 is 15 amino acids long. The CDR3 bases are TGTGCTATTCGCGACGGGTCCAACGACACAGATACGCAGTATTTT. It codes for CAIRDGSNDTDTQYF. Full variable domain (missing parts from reference TRBV12-5 and TRBJ2-3): DARVTQTPRHKVTEMGQEVTMRCQPILGHNTVFWYRQTMMQGLELLAYFRNRAPLDDSGMPKDRFSAEMPDATLATLKIQPSEPRDSAVYFCAIRDGSNDTDTQYFGPGTRLTVL.

The chain employs TRBV18 and TRBJ1-1, with D possibly matching TRBD1 (5 bases). The CDR3 totals 15 residues. Trimming removed 4 bases at V and 1 base at J, with 13 bases between. From germline, CDR1 is KGHSH and CDR2 LQKENI. This chain's CDR3 is CASSRNTGENTEAFF. For the CDR3, the DNA is TGTGCCAGCTCACGAAATACAGGAGAGAACACTGAAGCTTTCTTT.

In this sample, this clone turned up a few times. The chain links TRBV2 to TRBJ1-5, with D perhaps TRBD1 (6 bases). V lost 10 bases, J lost 4 bases, and 14 bases lay in between. The V gene's germline CDR1 is SNHLY and CDR2 FYNNEI. This CDR3 region has 13 residues. The CDR3 bases are TGTGCCACCAATTTAGGGGGTAATCAGCCCCAGCATTTT. This translates into CATNLGGNQPQHF.

The V gene is TRBV2, the J gene TRBJ1-2; D remains unclear. This CDR3 is built from 13 residues. CDR1 SNHLY and CDR2 FYNNEI come from the germline V gene. Trimming took off 5 bases at V and 2 bases at J, with 9 bases between the two ends. CDR3 in DNA: TGTGCCAGCAGTCTGACGGGGAACTATGGCTACACCTTC. The encoded protein is CASSLTGNYGYTF.

The chain joins TRBV29-1 to TRBJ1-2; D remains ambiguous. This CDR3 spans 11 amino acids. Germline V gene data show CDR1 as SQVTM and CDR2 as ANQGSEA. V was cut by 4 bases and J by 7 bases, with 10 bases left in between. The CDR3 region is CSVVVLGGYTF. The CDR3 region has the DNA TGCAGCGTTGTAGTACTCGGTGGCTACACCTTC.

In the case of this clone: Other DNA sequences in this specimen translate into the identical CDR3. The V call is TRBV28, the J call TRBJ1-2, with D possibly TRBD1 on 6 matching bases. This CDR3 is built from 13 residues. V was trimmed by 6 bases and J by 2 bases, leaving 10 bases between them. The germline V gene has CDR1 MDHEN and CDR2 SYDVKM. CDR3: CASSTGQNYGYTF. The CDR3 nucleotides read TGTGCCAGCAGCACCGGACAGAACTATGGCTACACCTTC.

The rearrangement uses TRBV7-2 and TRBJ2-1, with D possibly being TRBD2 (5 bases). The CDR3 loop spans 14 amino acids. V was pared by 8 bases and J by 4 bases, with 15 bases between. Germline V lookup: CDR1 SGHTA, CDR2 FQGNSA. In nucleotides, the CDR3 is TGTGCCAGCGAGGCGGGCGGGTCTTACAATGAGCAGTTCTTC. This translates into CASEAGGSYNEQFF.